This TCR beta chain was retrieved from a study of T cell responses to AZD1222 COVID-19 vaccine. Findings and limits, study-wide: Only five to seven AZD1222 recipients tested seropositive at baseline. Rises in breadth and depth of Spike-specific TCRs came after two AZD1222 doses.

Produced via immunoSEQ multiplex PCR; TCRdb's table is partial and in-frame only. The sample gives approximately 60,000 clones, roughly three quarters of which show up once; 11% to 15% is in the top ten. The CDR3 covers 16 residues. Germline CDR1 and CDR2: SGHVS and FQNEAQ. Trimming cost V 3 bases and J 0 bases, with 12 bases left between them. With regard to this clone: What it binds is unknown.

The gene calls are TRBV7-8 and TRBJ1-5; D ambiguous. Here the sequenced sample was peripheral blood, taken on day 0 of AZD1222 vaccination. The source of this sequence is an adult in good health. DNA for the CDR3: TGTGCCAGCAGCTTGAGAGGCGGTTCTAGCAATCAGCCCCAGCATTTT. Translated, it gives CASSLRGGSSNQPQHF.